Each of the 8 T cell receptor beta chains below was sequenced from the same sample in a study of human T cells and chemical hapten exposure (dated by TCRdb to about 2021). The method was RACE. Sequencing was carried out with a NextSeq 500. TCRdb reanalyzed the raw reads on its own, using fastp at Q25 for trimming and MiXCR for clone calling, and kept in-frame beta chains. Merged by CDR3 protein, the rows form single entries marked with the most common genes and DNA. This sample comprises approximately 400,000 distinct CDR3 sequences, 5% to 6.5% of them detected only once. The ten largest account for approximately 2.4% of the sample. The sample's time point label, decoded: pre-sensitization, week 0. Reading the label with the study, this specimen's treatment or condition is: therapeutic diphenylcyclopropenone sensitization with weekly scalp DPC. The sample consisted of whole blood, taken in connection with sensitization to the hapten diphenylcyclopropenone (DPC). These receptors came from a woman aged 45-60 years with alopecia areata. Some clones in this sample may be carry-over from other donors' samples.

The chain links TRBV5-1 to TRBJ2-1, with 8 bases fitting TRBD2. The junction had 10 bases not matched to a gene; V was cut back by 2 bases and J by 6 bases. From germline, CDR1 is SGHRS and CDR2 YFSETQ. CDR3 length: 16 residues. The CDR3 loop reads CASSFSRGAGGNEQFF. The DNA for the CDR3 is TGCGCCAGCAGCTTCTCGCGGGGGGCCGGGGGCAATGAGCAGTTCTTC.

There are a few counts of this clonotype. The V and J genes are TRBV11-2 and TRBJ2-1, with 8 positions matching TRBD2. V shed 5 bases and J 5 bases; nucleotides not matched to a gene: 8. CDR1 SGHAT and CDR2 FQNNGV come from the germline V gene. The CDR3 totals 15 residues. The CDR3: CASSPSGGPDNEQFF. DNA of the CDR3: TGTGCCAGCAGCCCCAGCGGGGGTCCAGACAATGAGCAGTTCTTC.

This clonotype was seen many times. The chain couples TRBV5-1 to TRBJ2-3; 8 bases are shared with TRBD2. J gave up 0 bases and V 3 bases, and 3 bases lay outside the gene matches. This CDR3 region has 15 residues. CDR1 and CDR2 (germline): SGHRS, YFSETQ. The chain's CDR3 is CASSYLAGSTDTQYF. For the CDR3, the DNA is TGCGCCAGCAGCTACCTAGCGGGCAGCACAGATACGCAGTATTTT.

Ten or more counts support this clonotype. The chain is built from TRBV20-1 and TRBJ2-1; 9 nucleotides line up with TRBD2. The CDR3 extends over 14 amino acids. CDR1 and CDR2 from the germline V gene are DFQATT and SNEGSKA (reference sequence). V shed 6 bases and J 5 bases; nucleotides not matched to a gene: 8. Here the CDR3 reads CSAQRGATNNEQFF. The CDR3 DNA reads as TGCAGTGCCCAGCGGGGGGCTACTAACAATGAGCAGTTCTTC.

This clonotype was seen many times. The V gene is TRBV7-9, the J gene TRBJ1-6, with D tentatively TRBD1 (6 bases). V gave up 4 bases and J gave up 7 bases, with 14 bases separating them. Germline CDR1 and CDR2: SEHNR and FQNEAQ (reference sequence). The CDR3 sequence is 15 residues long. In DNA form, the CDR3 reads TGTGCCAGCAGCTCTCCGGGGGGGCTGAATTCACCCCTCCACTTT. Its translation is CASSSPGGLNSPLHF.

This clonotype was seen only a few times. The rearrangement links TRBV12-3 or TRBV12-4 to TRBJ1-2, with D possibly being TRBD1 (5 bases). This CDR3 has 17 residues. The germline V and J ends were trimmed by 6 bases and 5 bases, with 25 bases remaining between them. This CDR3 reads CASSLSREEWAPYGYTF. DNA for the CDR3: TGTGCCAGCAGCCTCTCCAGGGAAGAATGGGCTCCGTATGGCTACACCTTC.

The V gene is TRBV30, the J gene TRBJ2-2; tentatively, D is TRBD1 (7 bases). Per the germline V gene, CDR1 is GTSNPN and CDR2 is SVGIG (reference sequence). Trimming stripped 5 bases from V and 5 bases from J, with 15 bases between. There are 14 residues in the CDR3. The CDR3 region has the DNA TGTGCCTGGCTCACAGGGGAGGAAACCGGGGAGCTGTTTTTT. Translating gives CAWLTGEETGELFF.

This clonotype occurred a few times. The J gene is TRBJ1-4, the V gene TRBV4-3, with D possibly being TRBD1 (6 bases). The CDR3 sequence is 15 residues long. The germline V gene has CDR1 LGHNA and CDR2 YSLEER. The germline V and J ends were trimmed by 1 base and 3 bases, with 9 bases remaining between them. The DNA of the CDR3 is TGCGCCAGCAGCCAAGGCCAGGGGTCTAATGAAAAACTGTTTTTT. Translation: CASSQGQGSNEKLFF.